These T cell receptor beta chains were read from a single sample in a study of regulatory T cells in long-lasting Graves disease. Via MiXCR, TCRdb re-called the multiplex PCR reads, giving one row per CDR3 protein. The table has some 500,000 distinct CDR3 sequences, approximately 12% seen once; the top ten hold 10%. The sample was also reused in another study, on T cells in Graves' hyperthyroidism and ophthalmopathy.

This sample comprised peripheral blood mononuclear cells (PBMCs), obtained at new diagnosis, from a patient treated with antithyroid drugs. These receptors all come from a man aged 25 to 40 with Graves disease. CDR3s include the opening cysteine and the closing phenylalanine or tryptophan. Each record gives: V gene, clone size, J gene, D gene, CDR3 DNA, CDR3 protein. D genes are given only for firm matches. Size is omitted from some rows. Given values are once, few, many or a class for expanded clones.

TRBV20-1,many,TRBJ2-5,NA,TGCAGTGCTAGGAGGGACCTCCAAGAGACCCAGTACTTC,CSARRDLQETQYF
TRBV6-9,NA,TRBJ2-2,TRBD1,TGTGCCAGCAGTTATCTAACAGGGGGCGGCACCGGGGAGCTGTTTTTT,CASSYLTGGGTGELFF
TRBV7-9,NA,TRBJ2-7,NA,TGTGCCAGCAGCCCGCGGGTCACCTACGAGCAGTACTTC,CASSPRVTYEQYF
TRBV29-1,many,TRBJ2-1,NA,TGCAGCCCGAGGGGGTGGGTGTGGTACAATGAGCAGTTCTTC,CSPRGWVWYNEQFF
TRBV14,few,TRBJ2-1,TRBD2,TGTGCCAGCAGCCAAGTGGAGCGGGAGGACAATGAGCAGTTCTTC,CASSQVEREDNEQFF
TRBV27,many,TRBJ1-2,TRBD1,TGTGCCAGCAGTCCGGACAGGGTGTACTATGGCTACACCTTC,CASSPDRVYYGYTF
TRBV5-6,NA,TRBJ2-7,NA,TGTGCCAGCAGCACGGACGGGTCGTCAGACGAGCAGTACTTC,CASSTDGSSDEQYF
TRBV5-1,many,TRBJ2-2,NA,TGCGCCAGCAGCTCCAGAGACACCGGGGAGCTGTTTTTT,CASSSRDTGELFF
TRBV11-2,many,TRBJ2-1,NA,TGTGCCAGCAGCTTAGCCAGGGGTCCCTACAATGAGCAGTTCTTC,CASSLARGPYNEQFF
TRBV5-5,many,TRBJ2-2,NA,TGTGCCAGCAGCTTGTGGGGGACCGGGGAGCTGTTTTTT,CASSLWGTGELFF
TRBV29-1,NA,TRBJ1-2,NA,TGCAGCGTTGAGGCTGGCTACACCTTC,CSVEAGYTF
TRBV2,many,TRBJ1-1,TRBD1,TGTGCCAGCAACGGACAGGGGATGACTGAAGCTTTCTTT,CASNGQGMTEAFF
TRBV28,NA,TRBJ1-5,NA,TGTGCCAGCAGTTTGGGCGGGGAAATGGGTCAGCCCCAGCATTTT,CASSLGGEMGQPQHF
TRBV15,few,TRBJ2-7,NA,TGTGCCACCAGCAGAGATCCCGCCGATTCTTACGAGCAGTACTTC,CATSRDPADSYEQYF
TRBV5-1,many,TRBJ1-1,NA,TGCGCCAGCAGCTTCGGGCCAGCGAACACTGAAGCTTTCTTT,CASSFGPANTEAFF
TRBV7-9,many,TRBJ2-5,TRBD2,TGTGCCACCCTGAGGGGGGCTAGCGGGCAAGAGACCCAGTACTTC,CATLRGASGQETQYF
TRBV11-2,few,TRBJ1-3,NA,TGTGCCAGCAGCTTAGAGGCGGCGCAGGGCCCCTCTGGAAACACCATATATTTT,CASSLEAAQGPSGNTIYF
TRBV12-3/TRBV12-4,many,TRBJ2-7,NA,TGTGCCAGCAGTTTAGACTACATAGGCGAGCAGTACTTC,CASSLDYIGEQYF
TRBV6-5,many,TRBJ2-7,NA,TGTGCCAGCAGTTCCATAGGGTACGAGCAGTACTTC,CASSSIGYEQYF
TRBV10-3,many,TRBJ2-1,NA,TGTGCCATCGCCCCGGATACCTACAATGAGCAGTTCTTC,CAIAPDTYNEQFF
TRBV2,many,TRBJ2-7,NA,TGTGCCAGCAGGGCGCCCGACCCGGGTACATACGAGCAGTACTTC,CASRAPDPGTYEQYF
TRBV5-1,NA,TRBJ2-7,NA,TGCGCCAGCAGGACCAAGTACGAGCAGTACTTC,CASRTKYEQYF
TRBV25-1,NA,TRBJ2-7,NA,TGTGCCAGCAGTGAGTCTGGGACGGGAACCTGCGAGCAGTACTTC,CASSESGTGTCEQYF
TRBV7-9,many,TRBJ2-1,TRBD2,TGTGCCAGCAGCTTAACTGGGACTAGCGGTTACAATGAGCAGTTCTTC,CASSLTGTSGYNEQFF
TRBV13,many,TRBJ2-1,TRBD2,TGTGCCAGCAGCGCCGGGCGACTAGCGGGGTTCAATGAGCAGTTCTTC,CASSAGRLAGFNEQFF
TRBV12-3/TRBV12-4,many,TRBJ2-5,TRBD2,TGTGCCAGCAGCCTGGGACTAGACAGAGAGACCCAGTACTTC,CASSLGLDRETQYF
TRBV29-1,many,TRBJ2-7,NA,TGCAGCACACAGGTCGGGGGCTACGAGCAGTACTTC,CSTQVGGYEQYF
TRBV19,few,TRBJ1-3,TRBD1,TGTGCCAGTAGTGGGGACAGGGGACGCTCTGGAAACACCATATATTTT,CASSGDRGRSGNTIYF
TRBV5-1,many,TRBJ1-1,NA,TGCGCCAGCAGCTTGGCCACTGGCGCGGGATATTGGAACACTGAAGCTTTCTTT,CASSLATGAGYWNTEAFF
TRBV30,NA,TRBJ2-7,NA,TGTGCCTGGAGTGTACTGCAGGGGAGAGGGGAGCAGTACTTC,CAWSVLQGRGEQYF
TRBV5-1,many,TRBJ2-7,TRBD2,TGCGCCAGCAGCTTGGGACTAGCGGAGACCTACGAGCAGTACTTC,CASSLGLAETYEQYF
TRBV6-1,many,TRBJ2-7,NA,TGTGCCAGCAGGTCGGGGGACGGTATCTACGAGCAGTACTTC,CASRSGDGIYEQYF
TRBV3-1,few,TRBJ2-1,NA,TGTGCCAGCAGCCAAGTAAGGAGCTCCTACAATGAGCAGTTCTTC,CASSQVRSSYNEQFF
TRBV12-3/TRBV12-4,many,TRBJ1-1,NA,TGTGCCAGCAGGGGGGTGACGACTGAAGCTTTCTTT,CASRGVTTEAFF
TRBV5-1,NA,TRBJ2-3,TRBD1,TGCGCCAGCAGCTTGGATAGGCAGGGGGCGCGTGCAGATACGCAGTATTTT,CASSLDRQGARADTQYF
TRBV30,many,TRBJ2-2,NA,TGTGCCTGGACATCAGGGGTGGGCACCGGGGAGCTGTTTTTT,CAWTSGVGTGELFF
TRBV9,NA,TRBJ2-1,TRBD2,TGTGCCAGCAGCGTTGCCCCGGGACTAGCGGCGGCCAATGAGCAGTTCTTC,CASSVAPGLAAANEQFF
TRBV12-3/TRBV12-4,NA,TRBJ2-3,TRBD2,TGTGCCAGCAGCTCCGGGACTAGCGGGATGGATACGCAGTATTTT,CASSSGTSGMDTQYF
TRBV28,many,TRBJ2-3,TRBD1,TGTGCCAGCAATCCCAGGGGGGATACGCAGTATTTT,CASNPRGDTQYF
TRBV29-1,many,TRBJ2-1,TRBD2,TGCAGCGTTGAATCGCGGGAGGGGAGCCTTTACAATGAGCAGTTCTTC,CSVESREGSLYNEQFF
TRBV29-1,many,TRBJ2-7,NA,TGCAGCGTTGTAGGAAACGCCTACGAGCAGTACTTC,CSVVGNAYEQYF
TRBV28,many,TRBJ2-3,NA,TGTGCCAGCAGACGTCACGGGACAAAAGTGGCAGATACGCAGTATTTT,CASRRHGTKVADTQYF
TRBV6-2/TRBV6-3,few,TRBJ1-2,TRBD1,TGTGCCAGCAGAACCACCGACAGGGGTTATGGCTACACCTTC,CASRTTDRGYGYTF
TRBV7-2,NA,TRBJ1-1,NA,TGTGCCAGCAGCCCACCCCGCGGACCAGCTTTCTTT,CASSPPRGPAFF
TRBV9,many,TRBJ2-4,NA,TGTGCCAGCAGCGTGAATGGTCAGGGTCGCGACATTCAGTACTTC,CASSVNGQGRDIQYF
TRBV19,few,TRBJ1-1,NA,TGTGCCAGTAGTGGCGGGCCCGGGGGTGAAGCTTTCTTT,CASSGGPGGEAFF
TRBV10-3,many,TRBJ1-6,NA,TGTGCCATCAGTGAGTCGGGGACACTCTATAATTCACCCCTCCACTTT,CAISESGTLYNSPLHF
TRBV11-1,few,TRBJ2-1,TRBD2,TGTGCCAGCAGCCTCTCCGGGACTAGCGGCCACAATGAGCAGTTCTTC,CASSLSGTSGHNEQFF
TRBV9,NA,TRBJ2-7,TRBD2,TGTGCCAGCAGCGTTCCTGCGATTAGCGGGATCAACGAGCAGTACTTC,CASSVPAISGINEQYF
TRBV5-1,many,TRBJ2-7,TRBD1,TGCGCCAGCAGCACCGGACAGGCGTTCTCCTACGAGCAGTACTTC,CASSTGQAFSYEQYF
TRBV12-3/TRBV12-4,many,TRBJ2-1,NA,TGTGCCAGCAGTTTAGGTCTTCCTGGCGATGAGCAGTTCTTC,CASSLGLPGDEQFF